The rows below give T cell receptor beta chains drawn from one sample of a study of cytomegalovirus exposure and HLA in healthy donors. The repertoire was sequenced with immunoSEQ multiplex PCR; TCRdb's copy has only in-frame clones and lacks some. The sample lists more than 150,000 clones; almost 85% were seen once. The sequenced sample consisted of PBMCs. The receptors derive from a boy aged 5-17 years in good health and CMV-seronegative. Each CDR3 is given without its conserved first and last residue.

V: TRBV29-1; length: 11; J: TRBJ2-7; CDR3: SVEKDIPAEQY
V: TRBV15; length: 13; J: TRBJ2-7; CDR3: ATSGSGTGGDEQY
V: TRBV27; length: 12; J: TRBJ1-1; CDR3: ASSLWDRATEAF
V: TRBV6-5; length: 10; J: TRBJ1-4; CDR3: ASGQAFEKLF
V: TRBV7-2; length: 12; J: TRBJ1-1; CDR3: ASSPRDRGTEAF
V: TRBV18; length: 13; J: TRBJ2-2; CDR3: ASSPGTANTGELF
V: TRBV27; length: 15; J: TRBJ1-2; CDR3: ASSYFYLGQGVEGYT
V: TRBV19; length: 10; J: TRBJ2-7; CDR3: ASSNDIYEQY
V: TRBV6-5; length: 13; J: TRBJ2-5; CDR3: ASSYGGRRGETQY
V: TRBV9; length: 12; J: TRBJ2-7; CDR3: ASSLGQGGYEQY
V: TRBV9; length: 14; J: TRBJ1-2; CDR3: ASSSAGVGNYYGYT
V: TRBV10-3; length: 13; J: TRBJ1-1; CDR3: AISDLPAMNTEAF
V: TRBV5-1; length: 14; J: TRBJ1-2; CDR3: ASSLNLGTGDGGYT
V: TRBV11-3; length: 10; J: TRBJ2-7; CDR3: ASSSEGGEQY
V: TRBV2; length: 12; J: TRBJ2-3; CDR3: ASKEGGWVDTQY
V: TRBV6-1; length: 10; J: TRBJ2-5; CDR3: ASSAGVETQY
V: TRBV9; length: 9; J: TRBJ2-5; CDR3: ASSREETQY
V: TRBV7-9; length: 14; J: TRBJ1-2; CDR3: SSSLFHRQPPYGYT
V: TRBV9; length: 16; J: TRBJ2-6; CDR3: ASSPLGTGISGANVLT
V: TRBV30; length: 12; J: TRBJ2-7; CDR3: AWGLGTGRDEQY
V: TRBV5-6; length: 16; J: TRBJ2-7; CDR3: ASSYPTPDRYLPYEQY
V: TRBV11-2; length: 12; J: TRBJ1-5; CDR3: ASSLGVGTQPQH
V: TRBV21-1; length: 15; J: TRBJ1-1; CDR3: ASIQGQGAKRNTEAF
V: TRBV13; length: 14; J: TRBJ1-4; CDR3: ASSFYPGQPNEKLF
V: TRBV6-1; length: 11; J: TRBJ1-3; CDR3: ASSGDSPNTIY
V: TRBV4-1; length: 13; J: TRBJ1-5; CDR3: ASRITGTGGQPQH
V: TRBV15; length: 14; J: TRBJ2-7; CDR3: ATSREPTGAIYEQY
V: TRBV9; length: 11; J: TRBJ2-1; CDR3: ASSSIAGEEQF
V: TRBV5-6; length: 12; J: TRBJ1-2; CDR3: ASSPTGFRAGYT
V: TRBV23-1; length: 13; J: TRBJ2-6; CDR3: ARFSGNSGANVLT
V: TRBV7-2; length: 12; J: TRBJ2-5; CDR3: ASSLAPGRETQY